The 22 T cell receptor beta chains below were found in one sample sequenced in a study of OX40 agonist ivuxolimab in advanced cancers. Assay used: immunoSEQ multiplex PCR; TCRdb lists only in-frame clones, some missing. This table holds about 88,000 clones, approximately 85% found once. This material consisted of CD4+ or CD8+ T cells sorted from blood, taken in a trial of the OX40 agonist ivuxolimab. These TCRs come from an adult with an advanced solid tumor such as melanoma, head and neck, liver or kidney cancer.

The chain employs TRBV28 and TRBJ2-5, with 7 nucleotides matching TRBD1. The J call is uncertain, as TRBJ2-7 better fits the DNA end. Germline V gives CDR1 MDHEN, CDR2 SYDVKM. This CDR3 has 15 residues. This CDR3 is CASSQVGTGAYEQYF. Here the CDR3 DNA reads TGTGCCAGCAGTCAGGTAGGAACAGGGGCCTACGAGCAGTACTTC.

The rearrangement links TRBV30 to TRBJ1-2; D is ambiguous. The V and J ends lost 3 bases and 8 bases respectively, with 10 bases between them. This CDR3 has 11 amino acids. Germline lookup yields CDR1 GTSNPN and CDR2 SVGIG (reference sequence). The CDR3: CAWSALRGYTF. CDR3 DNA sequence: TGTGCCTGGAGCGCCCTTAGGGGCTACACCTTC.

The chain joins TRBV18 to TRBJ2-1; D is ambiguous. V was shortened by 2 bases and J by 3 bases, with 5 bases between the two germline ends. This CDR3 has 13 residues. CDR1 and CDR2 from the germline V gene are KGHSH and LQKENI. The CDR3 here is CASSPTNYNEQFF. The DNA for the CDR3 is TGTGCCAGCTCACCAACAAACTACAATGAGCAGTTCTTC.

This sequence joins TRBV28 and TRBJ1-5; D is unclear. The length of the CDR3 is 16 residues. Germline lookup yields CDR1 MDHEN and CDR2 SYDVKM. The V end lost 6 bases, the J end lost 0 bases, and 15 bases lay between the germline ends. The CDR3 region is CASSSVRPDSNQPQHF. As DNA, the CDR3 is TGTGCCAGCAGCTCGGTCCGACCCGATAGCAATCAGCCCCAGCATTTT.

CDR3 nucleotides: TGTGCCAGCAGTACCGCTGGGAGCGAGAGCAATGAGCAGTTCTTC. Protein: CASSTAGSESNEQFF. The chain recombines TRBV7-3 with TRBJ2-1; D possibly corresponds to TRBD2 (5 bases). The CDR3 loop spans 15 amino acids. CDR1 and CDR2 (germline): SGHTA, FQGTGA. V was cut by 6 bases and J by 6 bases, with 18 bases left in between.

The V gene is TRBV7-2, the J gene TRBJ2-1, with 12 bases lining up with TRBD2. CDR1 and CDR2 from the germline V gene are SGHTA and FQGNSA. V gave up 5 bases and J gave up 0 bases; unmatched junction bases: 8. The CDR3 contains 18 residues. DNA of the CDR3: TGTGCCAGCAGCCAACTAGCGGGAGGTTACAGCTCCTACAATGAGCAGTTCTTC. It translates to CASSQLAGGYSSYNEQFF.

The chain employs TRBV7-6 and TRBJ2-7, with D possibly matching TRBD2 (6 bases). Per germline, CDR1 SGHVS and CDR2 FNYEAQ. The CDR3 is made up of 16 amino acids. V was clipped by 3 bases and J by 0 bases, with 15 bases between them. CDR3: CASSFSPDGSSYEQYF. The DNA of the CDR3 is TGTGCCAGCAGCTTTTCGCCGGACGGGAGCTCCTACGAGCAGTACTTC.

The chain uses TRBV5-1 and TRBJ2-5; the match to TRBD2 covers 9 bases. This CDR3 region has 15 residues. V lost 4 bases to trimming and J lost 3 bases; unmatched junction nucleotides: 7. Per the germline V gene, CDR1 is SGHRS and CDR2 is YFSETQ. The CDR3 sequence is CASSPTSGQKETQYF. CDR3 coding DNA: TGCGCCAGCAGCCCAACTAGCGGGCAAAAAGAGACCCAGTACTTC.

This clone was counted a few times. CDR3 residues: CASSESTGNEQYF. The CDR3 DNA is TGCGCCAGCAGTGAGTCGACAGGAAACGAGCAGTACTTC. The chain is built from TRBV10-1 and TRBJ2-7, with a tentative D call TRBD1 (6 bases). The ends were cut back, 0 bases at V and 5 bases at J, with 8 bases in the middle. The germline CDR1 and CDR2 sequences are WNHNN and SYGVQD (reference sequence). This CDR3 contains 13 residues.

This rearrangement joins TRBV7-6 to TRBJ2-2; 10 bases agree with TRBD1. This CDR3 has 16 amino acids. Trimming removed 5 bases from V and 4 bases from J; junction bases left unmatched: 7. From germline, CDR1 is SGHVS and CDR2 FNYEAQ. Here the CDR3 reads CASSRGQGMGTGELFF. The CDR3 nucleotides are TGTGCCAGCAGCCGGGGACAGGGGATGGGCACCGGGGAGCTGTTTTTT.

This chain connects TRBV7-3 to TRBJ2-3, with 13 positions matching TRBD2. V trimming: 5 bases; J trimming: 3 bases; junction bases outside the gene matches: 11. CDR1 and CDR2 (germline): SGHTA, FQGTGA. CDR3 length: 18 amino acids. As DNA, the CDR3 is TGTGCCAGCAGCCCTAACGACTGGACTAGCGGGAGAACAGATACGCAGTATTTT. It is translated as CASSPNDWTSGRTDTQYF.

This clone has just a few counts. CDR3 amino acids: CASSLDGSRGRGAFF. In nucleotides, the CDR3 is TGTGCCAGCAGCTTAGATGGTTCCAGGGGCCGAGGGGCTTTCTTT. The chain has TRBV11-3 and TRBJ1-1, with D perhaps TRBD1 (6 bases). Trimming stripped 0 bases from V and 11 bases from J, with 19 bases between. The germline V gene has CDR1 SGHNT and CDR2 YENEEA. This CDR3 is built from 15 residues.

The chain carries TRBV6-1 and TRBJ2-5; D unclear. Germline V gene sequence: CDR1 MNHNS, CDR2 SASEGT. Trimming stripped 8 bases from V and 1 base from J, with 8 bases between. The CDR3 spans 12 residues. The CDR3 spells CASGPPQETQYF. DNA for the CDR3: TGTGCCAGCGGTCCCCCCCAAGAGACCCAGTACTTC.

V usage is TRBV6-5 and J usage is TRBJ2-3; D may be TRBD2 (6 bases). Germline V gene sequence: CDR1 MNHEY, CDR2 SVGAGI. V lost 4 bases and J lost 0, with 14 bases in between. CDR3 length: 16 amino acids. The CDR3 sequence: CASSSQLGGSTDTQYF. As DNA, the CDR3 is TGTGCCAGCAGTTCACAACTGGGGGGTAGCACAGATACGCAGTATTTT.

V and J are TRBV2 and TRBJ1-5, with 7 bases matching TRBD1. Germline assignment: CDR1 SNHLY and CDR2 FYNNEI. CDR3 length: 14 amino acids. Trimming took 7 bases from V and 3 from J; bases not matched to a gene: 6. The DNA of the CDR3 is TGTGCCAGCACCCAGGGGGAGAACAATCAGCCCCAGCATTTT. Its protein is CASTQGENNQPQHF.

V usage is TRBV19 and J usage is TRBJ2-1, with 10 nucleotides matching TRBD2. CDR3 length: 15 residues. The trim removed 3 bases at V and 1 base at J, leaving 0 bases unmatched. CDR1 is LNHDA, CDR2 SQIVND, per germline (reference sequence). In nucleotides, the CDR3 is TGTGCCAGTAGTATGACTAGCGGGTCCTACAATGAGCAGTTCTTC. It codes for CASSMTSGSYNEQFF.

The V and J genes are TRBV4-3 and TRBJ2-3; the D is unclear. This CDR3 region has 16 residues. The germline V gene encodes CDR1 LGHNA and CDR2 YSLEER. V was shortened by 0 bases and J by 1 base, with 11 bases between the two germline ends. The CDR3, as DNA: TGCGCCAGCAGCCAAGAGGTGCGTACACGCACAGATACGCAGTATTTT. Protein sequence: CASSQEVRTRTDTQYF.

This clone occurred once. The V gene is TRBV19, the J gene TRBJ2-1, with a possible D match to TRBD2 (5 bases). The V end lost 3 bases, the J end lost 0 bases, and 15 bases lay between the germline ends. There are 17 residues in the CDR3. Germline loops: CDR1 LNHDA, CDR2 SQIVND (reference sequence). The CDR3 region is CASSILVDYSSYNEQFF. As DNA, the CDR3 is TGTGCCAGTAGTATCCTCGTCGACTACAGCTCCTACAATGAGCAGTTCTTC.

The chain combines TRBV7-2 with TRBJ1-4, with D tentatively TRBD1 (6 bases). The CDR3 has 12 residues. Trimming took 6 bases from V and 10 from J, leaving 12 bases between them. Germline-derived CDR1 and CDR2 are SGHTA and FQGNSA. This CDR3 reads CASRQGGGKLFF. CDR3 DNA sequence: TGTGCCAGCAGACAAGGGGGGGGAAAACTGTTTTTT.

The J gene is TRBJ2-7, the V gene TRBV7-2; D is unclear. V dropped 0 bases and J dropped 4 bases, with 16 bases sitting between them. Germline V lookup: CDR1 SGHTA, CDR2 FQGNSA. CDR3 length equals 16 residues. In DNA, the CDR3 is TGTGCCAGCAGCTTAGCGTCTGTCGGCATAAATTACGAGCAGTACTTC. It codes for CASSLASVGINYEQYF.

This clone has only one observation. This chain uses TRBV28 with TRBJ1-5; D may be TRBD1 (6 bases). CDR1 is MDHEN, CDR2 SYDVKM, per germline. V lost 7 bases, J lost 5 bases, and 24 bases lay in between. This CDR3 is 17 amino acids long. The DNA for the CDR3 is TGTGCCAGCACGGGGCGGGGAATGGGGGCATTCTATCAGCCCCAGCATTTT. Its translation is CASTGRGMGAFYQPQHF.

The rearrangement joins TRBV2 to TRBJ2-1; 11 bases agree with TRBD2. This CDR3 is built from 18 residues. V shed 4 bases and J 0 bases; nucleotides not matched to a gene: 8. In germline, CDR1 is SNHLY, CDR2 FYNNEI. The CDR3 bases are TGTGCCAGCAGTGGACCAATAGCGGGAGGGCCCTCCTACAATGAGCAGTTCTTC. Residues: CASSGPIAGGPSYNEQFF.